The present T cell receptor beta chain was sequenced within a study of PD-L1 blockade in urothelial cancer. General study points: Clonality of blood TCR below the median before treatment predicted better survival.

The assay was immunoSEQ multiplex PCR, and TCRdb's table has in-frame clones only and misses some. This sample has under 40,000 clones, with 75% to 90% found just once. On this clone: Its cognate antigen is unknown.

Sequenced here: PBMCs, sampled around atezolizumab (anti-PD-L1) treatment. This TCR was recovered from a man in his sixties with urothelial cancer.

This chain's CDR3 is CASSLETGGYYGYTF. As DNA, the CDR3 is TGTGCCAGCAGCTTGGAGACAGGGGGATACTATGGCTACACCTTC. The chain joins TRBV5-4 to TRBJ1-2; the match to TRBD1 covers 9 bases. Per germline, CDR1 SGHNT and CDR2 YYREEE (reference sequence). The V and J ends lost 0 bases and 3 bases, in that order; junction bases with no gene match: 3. The CDR3 is 15 amino acids.